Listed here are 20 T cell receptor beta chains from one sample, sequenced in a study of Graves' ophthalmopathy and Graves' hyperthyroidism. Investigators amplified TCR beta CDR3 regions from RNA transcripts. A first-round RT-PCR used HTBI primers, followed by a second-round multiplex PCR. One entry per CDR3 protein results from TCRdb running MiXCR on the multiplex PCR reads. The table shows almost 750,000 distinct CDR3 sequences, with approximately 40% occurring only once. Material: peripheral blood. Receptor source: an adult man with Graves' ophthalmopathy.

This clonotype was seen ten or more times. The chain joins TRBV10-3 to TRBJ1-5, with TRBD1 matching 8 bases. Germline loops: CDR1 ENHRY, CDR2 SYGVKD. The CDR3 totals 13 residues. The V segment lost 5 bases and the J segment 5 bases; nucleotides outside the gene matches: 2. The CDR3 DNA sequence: TGTGCCATCAGTCTGGACAGGGATCAGCCCCAGCATTTT. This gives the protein CAISLDRDQPQHF.

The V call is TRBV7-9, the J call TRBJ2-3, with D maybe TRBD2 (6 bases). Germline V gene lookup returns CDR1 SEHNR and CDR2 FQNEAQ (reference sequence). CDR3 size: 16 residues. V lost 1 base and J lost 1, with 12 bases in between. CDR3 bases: TGTGCCAGCAGCTTAGGTGGCGGGATCGGCACAGATACGCAGTATTTT. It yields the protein CASSLGGGIGTDTQYF. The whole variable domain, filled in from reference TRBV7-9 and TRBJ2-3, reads DTGVSQNPRHKITKRGQNVTFRCDPISEHNRLYWYRQTLGQGPEFLTYFQNEAQLEKSRLLSDRFSAERPKGSFSTLEIQRTEQGDSAMYLCASSLGGGIGTDTQYFGPGTRLTVL.

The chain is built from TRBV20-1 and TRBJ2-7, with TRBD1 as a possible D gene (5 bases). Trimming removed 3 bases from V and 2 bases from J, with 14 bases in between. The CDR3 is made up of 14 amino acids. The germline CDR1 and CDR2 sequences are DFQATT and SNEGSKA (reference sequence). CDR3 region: CSARASGPAYEQYF. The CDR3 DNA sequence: TGCAGTGCTAGGGCGTCAGGGCCCGCCTACGAGCAGTACTTC.

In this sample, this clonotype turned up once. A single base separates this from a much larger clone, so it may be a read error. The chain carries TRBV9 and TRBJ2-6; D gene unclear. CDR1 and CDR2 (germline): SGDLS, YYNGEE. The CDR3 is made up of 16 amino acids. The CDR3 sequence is CASSVGLSSGVNVLTF. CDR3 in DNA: TGTGCCAGCAGCGTAGGTCTTAGCTCTGGGGTCAACGTCCTGACTTTC.

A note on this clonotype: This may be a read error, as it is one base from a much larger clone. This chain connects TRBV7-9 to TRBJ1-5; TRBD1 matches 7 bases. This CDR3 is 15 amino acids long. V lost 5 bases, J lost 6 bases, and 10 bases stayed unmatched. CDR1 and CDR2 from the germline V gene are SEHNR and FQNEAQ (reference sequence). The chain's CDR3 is CASSSDRVGVQPQHF. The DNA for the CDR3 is TGTGCCAGCAGCAGCGACAGGGTAGGAGTTCAGCCCCAGCATTTT.

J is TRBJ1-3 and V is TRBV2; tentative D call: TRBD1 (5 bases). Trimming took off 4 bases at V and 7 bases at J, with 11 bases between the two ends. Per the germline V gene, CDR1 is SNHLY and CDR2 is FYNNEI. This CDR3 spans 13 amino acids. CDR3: CASSAGGTNTIYF. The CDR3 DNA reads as TGTGCCAGCAGTGCCGGGGGAACCAACACCATATATTTT.

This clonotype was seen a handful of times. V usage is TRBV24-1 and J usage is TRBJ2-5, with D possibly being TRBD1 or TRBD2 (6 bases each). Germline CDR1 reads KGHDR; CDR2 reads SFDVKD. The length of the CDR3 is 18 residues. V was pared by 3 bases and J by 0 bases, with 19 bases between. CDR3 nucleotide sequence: TGTGCCACCAGTGATGGGGGGACAAGAGATAGGTACCAAGAGACCCAGTACTTC. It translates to CATSDGGTRDRYQETQYF.

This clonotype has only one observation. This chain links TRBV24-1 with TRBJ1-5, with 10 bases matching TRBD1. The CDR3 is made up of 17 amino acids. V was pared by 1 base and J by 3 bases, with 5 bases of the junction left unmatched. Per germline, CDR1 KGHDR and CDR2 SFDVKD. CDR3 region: CATSDLAGTGDNQPQHF. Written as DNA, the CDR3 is TGTGCCACCAGTGATTTAGCCGGGACAGGGGACAATCAGCCCCAGCATTTT.

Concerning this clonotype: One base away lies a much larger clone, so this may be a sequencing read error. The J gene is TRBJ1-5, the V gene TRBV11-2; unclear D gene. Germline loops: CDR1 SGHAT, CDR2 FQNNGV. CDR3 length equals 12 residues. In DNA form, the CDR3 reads TGTGCCGGCAGCTCGGGGTTTGAAGCCCAGCATTTT. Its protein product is CAGSSGFEAQHF.

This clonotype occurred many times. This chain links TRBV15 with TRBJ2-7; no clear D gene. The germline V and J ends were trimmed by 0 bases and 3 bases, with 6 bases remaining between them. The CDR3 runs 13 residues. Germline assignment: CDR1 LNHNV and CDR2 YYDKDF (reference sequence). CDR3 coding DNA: TGTGCCACCAGCAGAGATGTGGACTACGAGCAGTACTTC. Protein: CATSRDVDYEQYF.

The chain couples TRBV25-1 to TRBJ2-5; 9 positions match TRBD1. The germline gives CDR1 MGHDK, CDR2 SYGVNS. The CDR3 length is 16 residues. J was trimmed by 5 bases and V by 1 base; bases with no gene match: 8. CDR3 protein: CASSEWSGTGRETQYF. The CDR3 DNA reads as TGTGCCAGCAGTGAATGGAGCGGGACAGGGAGGGAGACCCAGTACTTC.

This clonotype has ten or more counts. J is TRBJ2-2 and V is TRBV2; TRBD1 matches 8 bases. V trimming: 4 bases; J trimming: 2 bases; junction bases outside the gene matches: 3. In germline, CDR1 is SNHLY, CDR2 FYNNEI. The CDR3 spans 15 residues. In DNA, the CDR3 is TGTGCCAGCAGTGGGACAGGGCGTAACACCGGGGAGCTGTTTTTT. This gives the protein CASSGTGRNTGELFF. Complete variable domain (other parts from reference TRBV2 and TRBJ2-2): EPEVTQTPSHQVTQMGQEVILRCVPISNHLYFYWYRQILGQKVEFLVSFYNNEISEKSEIFDDQFSVERPDGSNFTLKIRSTKLEDSAMYFCASSGTGRNTGELFFGEGSRLTVL.

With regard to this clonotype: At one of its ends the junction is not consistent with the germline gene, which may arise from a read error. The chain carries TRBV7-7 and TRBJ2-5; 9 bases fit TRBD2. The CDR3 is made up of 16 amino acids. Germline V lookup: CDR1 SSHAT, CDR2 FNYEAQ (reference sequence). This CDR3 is CASSLSSGKYQGTQYF. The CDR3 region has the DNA TGTGCTAGCAGCTTGTCTAGCGGGAAGTACCAAGGGACCCAGTACTTC.

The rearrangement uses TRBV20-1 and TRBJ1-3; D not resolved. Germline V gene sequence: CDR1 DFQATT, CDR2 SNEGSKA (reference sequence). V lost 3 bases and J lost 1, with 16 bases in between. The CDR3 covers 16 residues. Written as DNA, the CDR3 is TGCAGTGCTAGGGATCCTTGGCAGCAGTCTGGAAACACCATATATTTT. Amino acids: CSARDPWQQSGNTIYF.

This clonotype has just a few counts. The CDR3 region is CASSLASTGTEAFF. CDR3 DNA: TGTGCCAGCAGCTTGGCCTCGACAGGCACTGAAGCTTTCTTT. This sequence joins TRBV5-6 and TRBJ1-1; possible D gene TRBD1, 6 bases. This CDR3 has 14 residues. Germline V gene sequence: CDR1 SGHDT, CDR2 YYEEEE. V was shortened by 0 bases and J by 4 bases, with 10 bases between the two germline ends. Looking up the rest from reference TRBV5-6 and TRBJ1-1 gives the full variable domain: DAGVTQSPTHLIKTRGQQVTLRCSPKSGHDTVSWYQQALGQGPQFIFQYYEEEERQRGNFPDRFSGHQFPNYSSELNVNALLLGDSALYLCASSLASTGTEAFFGQGTRLTVV.

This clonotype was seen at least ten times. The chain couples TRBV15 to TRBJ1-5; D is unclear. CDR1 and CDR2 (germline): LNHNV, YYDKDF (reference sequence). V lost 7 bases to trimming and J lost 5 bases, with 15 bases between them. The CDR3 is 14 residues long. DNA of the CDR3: TGTGCCACCATGGGAGGCGGTAGAGATCAGCCCCAGCATTTT. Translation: CATMGGGRDQPQHF. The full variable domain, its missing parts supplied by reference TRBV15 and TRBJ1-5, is DAMVIQNPRYQVTQFGKPVTLSCSQTLNHNVMYWYQQKSSQAPKLLFHYYDKDFNNEADTPDNFQSRRPNTSFCFLDIRSPGLGDTAMYLCATMGGGRDQPQHFGDGTRLSIL.

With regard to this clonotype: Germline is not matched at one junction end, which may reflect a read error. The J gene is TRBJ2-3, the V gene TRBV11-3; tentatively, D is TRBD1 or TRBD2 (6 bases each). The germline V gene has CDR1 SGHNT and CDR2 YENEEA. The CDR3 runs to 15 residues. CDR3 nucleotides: TGTGCCAGCAGCTTGGGCGGGACAAACACAGATACGCAGGATTTT. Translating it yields CASSLGGTNTDTQDF.

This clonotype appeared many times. The CDR3 nucleotides are TGTGCCAGCAGCCCCTTCGGATTACCCCTCCACTTT. Its protein is CASSPFGLPLHF. The chain employs TRBV13 and TRBJ1-6; D gene uncertain. The CDR3 consists of 12 residues. V lost 5 bases and J lost 12, with 11 bases in between. CDR1 is PRHDT and CDR2 is FYEKMQ in the germline V gene (reference sequence).

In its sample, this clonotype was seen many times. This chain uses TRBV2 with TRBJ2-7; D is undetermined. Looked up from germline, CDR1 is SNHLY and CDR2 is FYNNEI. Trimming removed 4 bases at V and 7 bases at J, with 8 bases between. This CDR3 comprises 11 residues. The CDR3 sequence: CASSVLWEQYF. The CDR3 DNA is TGTGCCAGCAGTGTTCTCTGGGAGCAGTACTTC. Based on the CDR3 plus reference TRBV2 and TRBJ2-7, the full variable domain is EPEVTQTPSHQVTQMGQEVILRCVPISNHLYFYWYRQILGQKVEFLVSFYNNEISEKSEIFDDQFSVERPDGSNFTLKIRSTKLEDSAMYFCASSVLWEQYFGPGTRLTVT.

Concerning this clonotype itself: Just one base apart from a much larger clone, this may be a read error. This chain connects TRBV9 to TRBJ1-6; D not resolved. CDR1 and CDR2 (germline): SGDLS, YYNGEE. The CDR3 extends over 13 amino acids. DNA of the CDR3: TGTGCCGGCAGCCCTAGTGGGGATTCACCCCTCCACTTT. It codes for CAGSPSGDSPLHF.